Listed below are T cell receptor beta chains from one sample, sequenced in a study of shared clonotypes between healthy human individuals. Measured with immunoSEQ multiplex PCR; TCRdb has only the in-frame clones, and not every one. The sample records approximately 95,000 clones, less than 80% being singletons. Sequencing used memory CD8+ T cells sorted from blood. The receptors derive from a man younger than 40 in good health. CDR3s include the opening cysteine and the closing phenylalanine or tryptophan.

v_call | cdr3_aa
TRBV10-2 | CASSGLGAGEQFF
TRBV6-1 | CASSERADYNEQFF
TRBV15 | CATSRDRNPPTEQYF
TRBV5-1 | CASSSQGAQETQYF
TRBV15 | CATSSGQGKNIQYF
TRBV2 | CASRARQTDTQYF
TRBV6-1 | CASSGGVDFTDTQYF
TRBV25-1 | CASSEVQEVGSYNEQFF
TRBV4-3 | CASSPWTPSSYNEQFF
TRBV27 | CASSPTRDRGLTEAFF
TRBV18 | CASSPVIPNQGGTEAFF
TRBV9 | CASSPRTSGTLSYEQYF
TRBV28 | CASSLVTGGGFTSAQYF
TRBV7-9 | CASSLAGAGRFDIQYF
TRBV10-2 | CASSHWDYTEAFF
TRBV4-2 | CASSQDRASGRDEQYF
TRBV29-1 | CSVGEQGNYEQYF
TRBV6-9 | CASSYSGSFNEQFF
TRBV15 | CATSRDGLPEGEQYF
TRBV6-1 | CASTRTGGHQPQHF
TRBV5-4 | CASSQDTGTGGYEQYF
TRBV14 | CASSQRSTDTQYF
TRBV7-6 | CASSLGLLGEADLYEQFF
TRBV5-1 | CATSKGELVRANVLTF
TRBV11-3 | CASSWTGSYEQYF
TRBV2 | CASSVPAYEQYF
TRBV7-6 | CASSSGAGGPRDQFF